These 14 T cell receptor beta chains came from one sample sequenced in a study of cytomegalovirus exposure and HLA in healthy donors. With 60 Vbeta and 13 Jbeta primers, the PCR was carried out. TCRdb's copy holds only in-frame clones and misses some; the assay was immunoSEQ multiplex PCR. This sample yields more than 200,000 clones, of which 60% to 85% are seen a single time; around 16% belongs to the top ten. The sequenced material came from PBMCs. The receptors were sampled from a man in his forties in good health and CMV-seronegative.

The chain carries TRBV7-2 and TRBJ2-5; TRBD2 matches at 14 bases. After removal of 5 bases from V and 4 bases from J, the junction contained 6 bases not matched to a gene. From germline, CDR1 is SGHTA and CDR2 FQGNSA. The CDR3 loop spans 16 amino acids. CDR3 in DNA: TGTGCCAGCAGCCTCCGGACTAGCGGGAGGCGAGAGACCCAGTACTTC. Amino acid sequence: CASSLRTSGRRETQYF.

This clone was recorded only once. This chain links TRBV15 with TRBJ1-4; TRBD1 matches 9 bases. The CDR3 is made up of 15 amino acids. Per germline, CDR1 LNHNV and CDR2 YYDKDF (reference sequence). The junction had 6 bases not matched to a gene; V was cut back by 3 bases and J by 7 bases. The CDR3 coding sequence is TGTGCCACCAGCAGCACAGGGGGCTCGGGTGAAAAACTGTTTTTT. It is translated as CATSSTGGSGEKLFF.

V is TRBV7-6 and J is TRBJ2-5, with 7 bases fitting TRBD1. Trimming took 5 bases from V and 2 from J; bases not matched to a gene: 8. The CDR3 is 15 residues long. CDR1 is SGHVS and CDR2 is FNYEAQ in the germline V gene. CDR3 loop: CASSPGTDRQETQYF. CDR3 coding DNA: TGTGCCAGCAGCCCCGGGACAGATCGTCAAGAGACCCAGTACTTC.

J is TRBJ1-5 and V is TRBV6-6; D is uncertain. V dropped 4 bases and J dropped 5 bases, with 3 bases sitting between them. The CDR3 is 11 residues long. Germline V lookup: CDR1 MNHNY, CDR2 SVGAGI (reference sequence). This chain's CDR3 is CASSSDQPQHF. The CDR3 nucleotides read TGTGCCAGCAGTTCCGATCAGCCCCAGCATTTT.

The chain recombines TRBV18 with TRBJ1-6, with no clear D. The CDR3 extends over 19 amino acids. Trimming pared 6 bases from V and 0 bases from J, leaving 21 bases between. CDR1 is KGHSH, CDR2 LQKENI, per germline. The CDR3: CASSPMAAVGSSYNSPLHF. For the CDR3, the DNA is TGTGCCAGCTCCCCCATGGCCGCCGTCGGGAGCTCCTATAATTCACCCCTCCACTTT.

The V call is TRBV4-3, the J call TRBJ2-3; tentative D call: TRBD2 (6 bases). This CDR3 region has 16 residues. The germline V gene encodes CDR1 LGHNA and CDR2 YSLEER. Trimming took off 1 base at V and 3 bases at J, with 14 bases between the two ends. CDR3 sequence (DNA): TGCGCCAGCAGCCAAGTCGGAGGGAGCCCAACAGATACGCAGTATTTT. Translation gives CASSQVGGSPTDTQYF.

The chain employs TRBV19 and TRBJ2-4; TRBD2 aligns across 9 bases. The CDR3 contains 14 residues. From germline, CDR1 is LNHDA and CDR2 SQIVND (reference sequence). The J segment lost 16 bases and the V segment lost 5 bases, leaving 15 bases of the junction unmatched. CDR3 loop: CASSQAGGPTSAYF. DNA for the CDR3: TGTGCCAGTAGTCAAGCGGGGGGTCCGACCTCGGCCTACTTC.

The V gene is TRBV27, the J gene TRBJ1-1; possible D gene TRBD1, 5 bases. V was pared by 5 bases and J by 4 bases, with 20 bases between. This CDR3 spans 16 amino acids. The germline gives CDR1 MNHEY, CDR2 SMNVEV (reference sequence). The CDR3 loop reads CASSRGRGEGGTEAFF. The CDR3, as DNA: TGTGCCAGCAGTCGCGGGCGGGGGGAGGGTGGCACTGAAGCTTTCTTT.

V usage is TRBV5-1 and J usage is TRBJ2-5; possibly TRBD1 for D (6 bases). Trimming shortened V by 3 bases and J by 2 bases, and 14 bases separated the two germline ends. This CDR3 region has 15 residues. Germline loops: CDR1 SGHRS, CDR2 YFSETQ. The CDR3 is CASSSAGTTQETQYF. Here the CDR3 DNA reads TGCGCCAGCAGCTCCGCCGGGACAACTCAAGAGACCCAGTACTTC.

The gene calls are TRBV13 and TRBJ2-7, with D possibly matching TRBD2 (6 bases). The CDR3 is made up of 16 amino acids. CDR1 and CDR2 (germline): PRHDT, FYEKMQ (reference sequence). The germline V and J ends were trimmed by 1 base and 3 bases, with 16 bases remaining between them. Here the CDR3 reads CASSLEGGRPGYEQYF. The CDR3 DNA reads TGTGCCAGCAGCTTAGAGGGAGGCAGACCAGGCTACGAGCAGTACTTC.

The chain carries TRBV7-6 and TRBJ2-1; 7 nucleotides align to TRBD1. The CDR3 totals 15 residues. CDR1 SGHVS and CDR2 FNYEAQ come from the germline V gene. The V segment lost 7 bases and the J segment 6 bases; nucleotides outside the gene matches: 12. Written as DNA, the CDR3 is TGTGCCAGCAACACCGGGCGGGCAGGGGGCAATGAGCAGTTCTTC. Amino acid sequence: CASNTGRAGGNEQFF.

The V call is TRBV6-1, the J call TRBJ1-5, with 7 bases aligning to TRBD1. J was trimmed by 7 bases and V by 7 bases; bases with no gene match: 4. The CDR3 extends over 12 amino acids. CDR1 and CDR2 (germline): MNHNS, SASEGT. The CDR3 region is CASTGGSQPQHF. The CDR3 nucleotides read TGTGCCAGCACAGGGGGGAGCCAGCCCCAGCATTTT.

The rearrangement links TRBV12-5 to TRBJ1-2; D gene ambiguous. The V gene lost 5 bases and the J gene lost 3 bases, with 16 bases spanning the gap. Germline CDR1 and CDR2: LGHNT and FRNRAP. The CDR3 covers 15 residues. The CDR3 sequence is CASGPWRVVDYGYTF. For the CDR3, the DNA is TGTGCTAGTGGTCCGTGGCGGGTGGTAGACTATGGCTACACCTTC.

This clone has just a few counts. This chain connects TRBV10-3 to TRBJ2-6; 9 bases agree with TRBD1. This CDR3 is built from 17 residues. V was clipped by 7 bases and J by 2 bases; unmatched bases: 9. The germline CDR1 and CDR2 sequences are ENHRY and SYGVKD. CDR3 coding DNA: TGTGCCATCAATTCGAACAGGGGGCACCCTGGGGCCAACGTCCTGACTTTC. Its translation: CAINSNRGHPGANVLTF.